Listed below are T cell receptor beta chains from one sample, sequenced in a study of shared clonotypes between healthy human individuals. Assay used: immunoSEQ multiplex PCR; TCRdb lists only in-frame clones, some missing. The profile shows around 2.1 million clones, about 92% of them singletons. Sequencing used naive CD8+ T cells from PBMCs. The receptors originated from a man between 18 and 35 years old in good health. Some clones in this sample may be carry-over from other donors' samples. The CDR3 runs from the conserved cysteine through the conserved F or W.

V	J	CDR3
TRBV7-9	TRBJ2-7	CASSFSPNEQYF
TRBV19	TRBJ2-7	CASSIDAAVSYEQYF
TRBV7-9	TRBJ1-1	CASSERQPLPTEAFF
TRBV29-1	TRBJ2-3	CSGTGKTDTQYF
TRBV9	TRBJ2-1	CASSVAGESSYNEQFF
TRBV27	TRBJ2-7	CASSLGGTYEQYF
TRBV27	TRBJ2-7	CASSPRQGGYEQYF
TRBV19	TRBJ1-2	CASSIGQGANYGYTF
TRBV9	TRBJ2-7	CASSVGSHEQYF
TRBV6-6	TRBJ2-7	CASSGQAPWEQYF
TRBV19	TRBJ2-5	CASSPRLAGWGKETQYF
TRBV5-1	-	CASSLEGRLSYEQYF
TRBV7-6	TRBJ2-7	CASSRGTGGSYEQYF
TRBV29-1	TRBJ1-2	CSARELHGYTF
TRBV9	TRBJ2-7	CASSGQGDYEQYF
TRBV6-6	TRBJ2-1	CASSQILDRRGNEQFF
TRBV7-8	TRBJ2-7	CASSLGSPYEQYF
TRBV28	TRBJ1-5	CASSFISEYSNQPQHF
TRBV5-4	TRBJ2-7	CASSLVPLDGYEQYF
TRBV5-8	TRBJ2-3	CASSRAAPSTDTQYF
TRBV28	TRBJ2-1	CASSPRLAGAWEQFF
TRBV27	TRBJ2-7	CASSLSLRGAAMGEQYF
TRBV19	TRBJ1-2	CASRRPGQTYYGYTF
TRBV10-1	TRBJ2-2	CASSKQRAPGELFF
TRBV19	TRBJ1-1	CASRTGGLTEAFF
TRBV28	TRBJ2-1	CASSLTWGTGGRNEQFF
TRBV28	TRBJ1-3	CASSYRDRSSGNTIYF
TRBV29-1	TRBJ2-3	CSVEAGSTDTQYF
TRBV5-4	TRBJ2-5	CASSLGDREIQTQYF
TRBV6-1	TRBJ2-7	CASSEQGQSGYEQYF
TRBV7-9	TRBJ2-1	CASSPGRGREQFF
TRBV7-6	TRBJ2-1	CASRRLASNNEQFF
TRBV6-1	TRBJ2-1	CASSVNRETYNEQFF
TRBV7-8	TRBJ1-1	CASSLVGMGTEAFF
TRBV5-6	TRBJ1-2	CASSLERRPFYGYTF
TRBV7-9	TRBJ2-5	CASSPPGLAGKETQYF
TRBV28	TRBJ2-5	CASSPRTSGREETQYF